These T cell receptor beta chains were read from a single sample in a study of OX40 agonist ivuxolimab in advanced cancers. Sequencing used immunoSEQ multiplex PCR; TCRdb keeps in-frame clones, though not all of them. The sample has about 70,000 clones, roughly nine tenths seen once; the top ten hold more than 7.5%. The starting material was CD4+ or CD8+ T cells sorted from blood, obtained in a trial of the OX40 agonist ivuxolimab. These receptors all come from an adult with an advanced solid tumor such as melanoma, head and neck, liver or kidney cancer. CDR3s include the opening cysteine and the closing phenylalanine or tryptophan. The D gene is left open where the match is weak. Where a row states a size, it is once, few, many or the class of an expanded clone; other rows omit it.

CDR3aa,CDR3nt,d_gene,abundance,v_gene,j_gene,len
CASSVGSQGHMSAFF,TGTGCCAGCAGCGTAGGGTCCCAGGGCCACATGTCGGCTTTCTTT,.,.,TRBV9,TRBJ1-1,15
CASSPGQGQETQYF,TGTGCCAGTAGTCCGGGACAGGGGCAAGAGACCCAGTACTTC,TRBD1,.,TRBV19,TRBJ2-5,14
CASSLPAERVSYGYTF,TGTGCCAGCAGCTTGCCTGCGGAGAGGGTTAGCTATGGCTACACCTTC,.,few,TRBV5-4,TRBJ1-2,16
CASSHSPGQRELFF,TGCGCCAGCAGCCATTCTCCGGGGCAGAGGGAACTGTTTTTT,.,.,TRBV4-3,TRBJ1-4,14
CASSVVGSTTTDTQYF,TGTGCCAGCAGCGTAGTTGGTTCTACCACCACAGATACGCAGTATTTT,.,.,TRBV9,TRBJ2-3,16
CAISESIGTEANYGYTF,TGTGCCATCAGTGAGTCGATTGGGACAGAGGCTAACTATGGCTACACCTTC,TRBD1,once,TRBV10-3,TRBJ1-2,17
CASTWGDSSYEQYF,TGTGCCAGCACTTGGGGGGATTCCTCCTACGAGCAGTACTTC,.,.,TRBV5-6,TRBJ2-7,14
CASSPRGTVGELFF,TGTGCCAGCAGCCCCCGAGGGACAGTCGGGGAGCTGTTTTTT,TRBD1,once,TRBV7-9,TRBJ2-2,14
CASSVEGSSGVLTDTQYF,TGTGCCAGCAGCGTAGAGGGGTCTAGCGGGGTACTAACAGATACGCAGTATTTT,TRBD2,.,TRBV9,TRBJ2-3,18
CASRAGGQNTEAFF,TGTGCCAGCAGGGCCGGGGGACAGAACACTGAAGCTTTCTTT,.,once,TRBV6-5,TRBJ1-1,14
CASSSPTELAKNIQYF,TGTGCCAGCAGCTCGCCGACAGAGTTAGCCAAAAACATTCAGTACTTC,.,.,TRBV7-2,TRBJ2-4,16
CASSNRTSGGGDTQYF,TGTGCCAGTAGTAACCGGACTAGCGGGGGAGGTGATACGCAGTATTTT,TRBD2,.,TRBV19,TRBJ2-3,16
CASSYIRTSGRGDTQYF,TGTGCCAGCAGTTATATTAGGACTAGCGGGAGAGGAGATACGCAGTATTTT,TRBD2,.,TRBV5-6,TRBJ2-3,17
CASSQRVRVEDNEQFF,TGTGCCAGCAGCCAAAGGGTGAGGGTAGAGGACAATGAGCAGTTCTTC,.,once,TRBV14,TRBJ2-1,16
CASLRSRTGPYNEQFF,TGTGCCAGTTTAAGATCTCGGACAGGGCCGTACAATGAGCAGTTCTTC,TRBD1,.,TRBV19,TRBJ2-1,16
CASSPGTGSYNEQFF,TGTGCCAGCAGCCCCGGGACAGGGTCCTACAATGAGCAGTTCTTC,TRBD1,.,TRBV27,TRBJ2-1,15